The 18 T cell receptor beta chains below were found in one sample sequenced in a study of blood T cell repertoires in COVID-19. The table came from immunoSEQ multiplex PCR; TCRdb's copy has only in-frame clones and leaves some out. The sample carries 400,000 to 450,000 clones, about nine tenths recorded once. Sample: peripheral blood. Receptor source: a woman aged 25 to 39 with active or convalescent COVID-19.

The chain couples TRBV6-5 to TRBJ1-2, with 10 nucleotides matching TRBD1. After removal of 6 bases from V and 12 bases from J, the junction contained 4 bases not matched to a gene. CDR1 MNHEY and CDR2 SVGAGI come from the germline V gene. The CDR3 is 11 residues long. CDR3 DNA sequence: TGTGCCAGCAGCGACAGGGGGCAGGACACCTTC. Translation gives CASSDRGQDTF.

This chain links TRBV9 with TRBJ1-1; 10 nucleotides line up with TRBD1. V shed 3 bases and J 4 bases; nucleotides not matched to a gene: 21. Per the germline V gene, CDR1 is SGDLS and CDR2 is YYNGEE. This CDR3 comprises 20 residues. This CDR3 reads CASSDGDGSRDRGRGTEAFF. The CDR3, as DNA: TGTGCCAGCAGCGACGGAGATGGGAGTCGGGACAGGGGCAGGGGCACTGAAGCTTTCTTT.

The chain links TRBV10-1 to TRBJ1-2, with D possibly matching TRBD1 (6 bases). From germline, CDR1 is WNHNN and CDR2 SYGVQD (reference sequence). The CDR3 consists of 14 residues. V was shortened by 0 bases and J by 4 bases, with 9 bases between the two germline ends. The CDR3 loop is CASSESRGAYGYTF. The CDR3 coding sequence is TGCGCCAGCAGTGAGTCCAGGGGCGCCTATGGCTACACCTTC.

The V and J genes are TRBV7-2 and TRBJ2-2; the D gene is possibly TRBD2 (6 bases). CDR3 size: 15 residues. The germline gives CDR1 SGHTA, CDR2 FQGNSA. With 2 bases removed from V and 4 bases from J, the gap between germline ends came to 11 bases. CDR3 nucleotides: TGTGCCAGCAGCTTAATGTCGGGGGTCACCGGGGAGCTGTTTTTT. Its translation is CASSLMSGVTGELFF.

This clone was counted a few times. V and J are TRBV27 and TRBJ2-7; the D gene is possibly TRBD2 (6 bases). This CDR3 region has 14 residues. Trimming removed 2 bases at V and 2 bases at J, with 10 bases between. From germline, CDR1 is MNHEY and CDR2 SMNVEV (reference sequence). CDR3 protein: CASSLTPGAYEQYF. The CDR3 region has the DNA TGTGCCAGCAGTTTAACCCCGGGAGCCTACGAGCAGTACTTC.

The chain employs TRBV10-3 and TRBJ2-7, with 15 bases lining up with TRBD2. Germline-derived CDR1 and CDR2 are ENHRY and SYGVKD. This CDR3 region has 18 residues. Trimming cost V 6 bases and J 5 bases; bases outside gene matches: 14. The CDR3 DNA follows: TGTGCCATCAGGACCGGACTAGCGGGAGGGCCGGGGGTGAACGAGCAGTACTTC. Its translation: CAIRTGLAGGPGVNEQYF.

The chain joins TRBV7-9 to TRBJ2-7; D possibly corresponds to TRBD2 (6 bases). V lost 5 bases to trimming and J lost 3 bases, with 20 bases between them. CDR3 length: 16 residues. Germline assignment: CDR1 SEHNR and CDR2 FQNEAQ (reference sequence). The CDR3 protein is CASSGPPGGEIYEQYF. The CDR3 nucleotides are TGTGCCAGCAGCGGGCCCCCCGGCGGGGAGATCTACGAGCAGTACTTC.

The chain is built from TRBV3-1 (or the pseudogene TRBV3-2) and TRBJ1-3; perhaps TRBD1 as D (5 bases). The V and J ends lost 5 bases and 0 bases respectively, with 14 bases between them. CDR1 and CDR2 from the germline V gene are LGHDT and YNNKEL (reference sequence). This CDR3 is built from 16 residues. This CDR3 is CASSTNNRNSGNTIYF. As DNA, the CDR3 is TGTGCCAGCAGCACCAACAACAGGAACTCTGGAAACACCATATATTTT.

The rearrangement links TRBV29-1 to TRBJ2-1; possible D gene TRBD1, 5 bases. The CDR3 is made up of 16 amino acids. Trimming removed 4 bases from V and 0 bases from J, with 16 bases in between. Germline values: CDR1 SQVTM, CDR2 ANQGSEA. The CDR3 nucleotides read TGCAGCGTTGTCCCCCGTTACAGGAGCTCCTACAATGAGCAGTTCTTC. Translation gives CSVVPRYRSSYNEQFF.

For the CDR3, the DNA is TGCGCCAGCAGCTTGTCTTCAGGGGGCGACAACACCTACGAGCAGTACTTC. Protein: CASSLSSGGDNTYEQYF. The chain recombines TRBV5-1 with TRBJ2-7; 8 nucleotides agree with TRBD1. V gave up 1 base and J gave up 2 bases; unmatched junction bases: 11. Germline loops: CDR1 SGHRS, CDR2 YFSETQ. CDR3 length equals 17 residues.

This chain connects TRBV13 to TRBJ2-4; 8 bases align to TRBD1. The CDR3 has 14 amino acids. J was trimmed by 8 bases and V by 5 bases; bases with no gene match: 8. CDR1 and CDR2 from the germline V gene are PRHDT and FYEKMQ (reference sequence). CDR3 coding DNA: TGTGCCAGCAGCCGGGGACAGGTGAACGACATTCAGTACTTC. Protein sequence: CASSRGQVNDIQYF.

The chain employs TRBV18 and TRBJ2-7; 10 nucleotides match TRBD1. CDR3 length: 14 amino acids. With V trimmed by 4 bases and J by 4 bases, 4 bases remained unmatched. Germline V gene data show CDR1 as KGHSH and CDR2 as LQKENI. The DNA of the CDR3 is TGTGCCAGCTCACTTGGACAGGGGGGATACGAGCAGTACTTC. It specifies CASSLGQGGYEQYF.

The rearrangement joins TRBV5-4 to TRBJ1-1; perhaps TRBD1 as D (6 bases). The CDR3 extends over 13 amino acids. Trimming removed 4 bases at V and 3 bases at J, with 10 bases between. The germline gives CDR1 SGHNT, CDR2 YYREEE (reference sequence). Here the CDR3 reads CASSADRYTEAFF. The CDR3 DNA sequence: TGTGCCAGCAGCGCGGACAGATACACTGAAGCTTTCTTT.

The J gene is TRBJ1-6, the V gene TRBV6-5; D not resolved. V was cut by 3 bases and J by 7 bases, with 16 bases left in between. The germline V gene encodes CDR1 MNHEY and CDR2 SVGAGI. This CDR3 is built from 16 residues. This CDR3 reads CASSYTSREENSPLHF. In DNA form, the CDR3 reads TGTGCCAGCAGTTATACTTCCAGAGAGGAAAATTCACCCCTCCACTTT.

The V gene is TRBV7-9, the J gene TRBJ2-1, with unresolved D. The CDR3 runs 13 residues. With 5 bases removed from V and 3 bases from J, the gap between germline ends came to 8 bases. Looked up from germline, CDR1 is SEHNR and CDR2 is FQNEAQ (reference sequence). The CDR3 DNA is TGTGCCAGCAGCACGTCTAGCTACAATGAGCAGTTCTTC. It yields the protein CASSTSSYNEQFF.

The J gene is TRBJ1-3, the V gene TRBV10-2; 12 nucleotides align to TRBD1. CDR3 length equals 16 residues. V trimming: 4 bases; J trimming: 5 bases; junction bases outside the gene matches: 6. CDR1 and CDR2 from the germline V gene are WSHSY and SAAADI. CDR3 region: CASSGGTGGLRNTIYF. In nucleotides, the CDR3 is TGCGCCAGCAGTGGCGGGACAGGGGGCTTACGAAACACCATATATTTT.

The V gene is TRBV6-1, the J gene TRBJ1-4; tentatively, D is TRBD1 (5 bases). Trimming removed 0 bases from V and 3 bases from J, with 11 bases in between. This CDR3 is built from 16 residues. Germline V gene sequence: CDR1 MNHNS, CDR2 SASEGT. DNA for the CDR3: TGTGCCAGCAGTGAAGCTCTAACAGGATCTAATGAAAAACTGTTTTTT. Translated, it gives CASSEALTGSNEKLFF.

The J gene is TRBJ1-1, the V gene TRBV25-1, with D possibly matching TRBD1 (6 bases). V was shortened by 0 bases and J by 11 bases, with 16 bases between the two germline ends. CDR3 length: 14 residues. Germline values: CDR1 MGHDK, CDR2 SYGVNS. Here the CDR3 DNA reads TGTGCCAGCAGTGAATATGGGACAACCCGGAAGGCTTTCTTT. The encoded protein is CASSEYGTTRKAFF.